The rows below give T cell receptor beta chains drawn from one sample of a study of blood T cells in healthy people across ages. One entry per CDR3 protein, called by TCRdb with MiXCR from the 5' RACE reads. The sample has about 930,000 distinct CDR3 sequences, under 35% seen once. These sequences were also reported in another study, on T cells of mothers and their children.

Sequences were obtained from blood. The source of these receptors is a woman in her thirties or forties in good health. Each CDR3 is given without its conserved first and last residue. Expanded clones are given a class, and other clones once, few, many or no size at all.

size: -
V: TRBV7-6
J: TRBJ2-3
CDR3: AGSSPVGSGGPTDTQY

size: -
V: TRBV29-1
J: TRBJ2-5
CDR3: SARGGQETQY

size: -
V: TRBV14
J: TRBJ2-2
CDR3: ASSQAGQRTGELF

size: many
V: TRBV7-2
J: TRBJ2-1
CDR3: ASSPTLGAGGGNEQF

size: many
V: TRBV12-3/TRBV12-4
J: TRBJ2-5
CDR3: ASSPGTSGGSYQETQY

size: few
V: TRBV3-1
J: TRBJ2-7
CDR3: ASSHGPGFYEQY

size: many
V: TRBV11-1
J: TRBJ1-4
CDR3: ASSPGRFTNEKLF

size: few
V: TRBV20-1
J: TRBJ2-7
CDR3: SARDGTGGGYEQY

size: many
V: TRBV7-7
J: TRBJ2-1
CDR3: ASSFGGSYNEQF

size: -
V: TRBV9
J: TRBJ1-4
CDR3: ASSPGLTTANEKLF

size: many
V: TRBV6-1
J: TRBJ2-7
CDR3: ASKPGQGIYEQY

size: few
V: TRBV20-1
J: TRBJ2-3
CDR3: SAKGPAGGPEDTQY

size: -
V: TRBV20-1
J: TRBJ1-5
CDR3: SARDSGTGRQPQH

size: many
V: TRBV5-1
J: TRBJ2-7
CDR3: ASSLRDRVYEQY

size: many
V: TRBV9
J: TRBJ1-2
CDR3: ASSVVADNYGYT

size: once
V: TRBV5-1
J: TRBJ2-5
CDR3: ASSGSLQIEQY

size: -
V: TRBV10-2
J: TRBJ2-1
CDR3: ASSEARDHNEQF

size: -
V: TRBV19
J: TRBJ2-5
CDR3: ASGSRQEETQY

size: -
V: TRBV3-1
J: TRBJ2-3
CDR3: ASSQGRGFYTQY

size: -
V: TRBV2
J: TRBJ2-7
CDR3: ASSGGRSSYEQY

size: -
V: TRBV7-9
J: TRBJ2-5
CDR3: ASSLVAHFRGNYQETQY

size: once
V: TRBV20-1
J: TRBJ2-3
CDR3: SARATAGLAGGDMQY

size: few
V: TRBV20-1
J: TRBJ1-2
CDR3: SARGGSGYGHT

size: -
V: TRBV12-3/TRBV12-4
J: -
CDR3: ASSLQVAGEQY

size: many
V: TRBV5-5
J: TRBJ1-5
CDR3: ASSLASGGNQPQH